This T cell receptor (beta chain) was identified in a study of T cell responses to AZD1222 COVID-19 vaccine listed by TCRdb under 2021. With regard to the full study: AZD1222 recipients whose second dose came at about 4 weeks and those whose second dose came at about 12 weeks were combined into one group, since spike-specific TCR depth and breadth did not differ between the two schedules. A total of 233 trial participants underwent TCR sequencing, of whom some 210 received two doses of AZD1222 and 26 received two doses of the MenACWY control vaccine. Enrollment into the trials was organized by age into subgroups of 18-55, 56-69 and 70-plus years, and those subgroups contained roughly 140, 27 and 60 TCR-sequenced participants, respectively. Study-level results and caveats: Vaccine-associated CD4 TCRs spanned the whole spike protein, with dominant responses in regions 160-218 and 743-854. Most participants were white British and females outnumbered males, and the authors suggested that clonal diversity may have been underestimated. Reportedly, close to half of the unique spike-specific TCRs recognized epitopes lying outside the regions that are mutated in the B.1.351 and B.1.1.7 variants. After two AZD1222 doses, both the breadth and the depth of spike-specific TCRs were significantly higher than at day 0 and than in MenACWY recipients. In the small 56-69-year group, the increase in depth fell short of significance, most likely because of low power. Only five to seven AZD1222 recipients were SARS-CoV-2 seropositive at baseline, limiting conclusions about previously exposed vaccinees. No day 14 peak-response samples were available, so repertoires were characterized only after the peak T cell response.

The time point label corresponds to: baseline before first vaccination. The vaccinee samples were drawn from two UK trials, COV001 and COV002, one of which was a single-blind randomized controlled phase 2/3 trial testing AZD1222 (ChAdOx1 nCoV-19) in healthy adults. For TCRbeta chain sequencing, PBMC samples from trial participants were taken at day 0 and at day 28 after the second dose. The CDR3 regions of human TCRbeta chains were subjected to immunosequencing. Per the source publication's procedure: Repertoire TCRs were checked for matches against a reference library of SARS-CoV-2-specific TCRs that had been generated using the MIRA antigen-specificity platform. Breadth meant the fraction of unique TCRs that were SARS-CoV-2-associated, whereas depth meant the fraction of total T cells that were SARS-CoV-2-associated. Using the MIRA data, every spike-specific TCR was mapped to the spike region that the TCR reacted to and assigned to either a CD4 or a CD8 class. Log10-transformed breadth and depth values were compared by one-way ANOVA with Sidak's multiple comparisons tests. TCRdb holds this immuneACCESS table with in-frame rearrangements only. Some clones are missing; in checked studies, unresolved V genes explain under half, and the rest has no known cause. Clone size and the V and J calls come from that table; the DNA yielded D and trimming. This sample lists 110,000 to 150,000 clones; 90% were detected once. About 3.5% of the sample lies in the top ten.

The CDR3 holds 12 amino acids from the cysteine to the phenylalanine. The only DNA kept is the CDR3, 36 bases in frame from the first base. CDR1 and CDR2, per the germline V gene (reference sequence), are MNHEY and SMNVEV. V and J are truncated by 10 bases and 5 bases respectively, leaving an intervening sequence of 14 bases. About this clone: Its binding antigen is unknown. No much larger clone exists at a distance of one base, and base qualities are not known.

Sample: peripheral blood, taken on day 0 of AZD1222 vaccination. This receptor was obtained from an adult in good health. The sequence joins TRBV27 to TRBJ2-5; the D element might be TRBD1 or TRBD2, as each aligns at 6 bases. The CDR3: CATSDRRETQYF. At the DNA level, the sequence is TGTGCCACTAGCGACAGGAGGGAGACCCAGTACTTC.